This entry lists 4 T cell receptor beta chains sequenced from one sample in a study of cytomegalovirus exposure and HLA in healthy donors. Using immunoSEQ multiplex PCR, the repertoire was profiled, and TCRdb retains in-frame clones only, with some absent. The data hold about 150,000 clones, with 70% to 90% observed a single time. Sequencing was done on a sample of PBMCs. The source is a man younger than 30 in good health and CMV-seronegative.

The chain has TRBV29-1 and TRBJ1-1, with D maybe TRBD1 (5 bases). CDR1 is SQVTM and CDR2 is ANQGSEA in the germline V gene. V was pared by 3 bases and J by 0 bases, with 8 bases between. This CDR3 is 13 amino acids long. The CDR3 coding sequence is TGCAGCGTTGAGGGGACTATGAACACTGAAGCTTTCTTT. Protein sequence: CSVEGTMNTEAFF.

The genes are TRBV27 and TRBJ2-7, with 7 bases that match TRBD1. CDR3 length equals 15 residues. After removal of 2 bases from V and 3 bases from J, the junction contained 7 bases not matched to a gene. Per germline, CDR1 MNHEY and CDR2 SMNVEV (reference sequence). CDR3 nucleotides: TGTGCCAGCAGTTTACGAGGGGGCCCTTTCTACGAGCAGTACTTC. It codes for CASSLRGGPFYEQYF.

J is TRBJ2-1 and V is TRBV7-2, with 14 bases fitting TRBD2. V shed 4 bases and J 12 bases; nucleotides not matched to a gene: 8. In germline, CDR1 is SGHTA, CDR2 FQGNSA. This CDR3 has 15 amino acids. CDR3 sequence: CASSSPGLAGEGQFF. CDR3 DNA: TGTGCCAGCAGCTCGCCGGGACTAGCGGGAGAGGGGCAGTTCTTC.

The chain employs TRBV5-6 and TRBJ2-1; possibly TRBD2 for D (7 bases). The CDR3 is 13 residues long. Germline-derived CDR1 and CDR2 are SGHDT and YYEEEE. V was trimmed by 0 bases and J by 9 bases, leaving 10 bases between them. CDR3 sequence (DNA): TGTGCCAGCAGCTTGGGCGGGGGCATTGAGCAGTTCTTC. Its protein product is CASSLGGGIEQFF. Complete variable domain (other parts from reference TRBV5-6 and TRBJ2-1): DAGVTQSPTHLIKTRGQQVTLRCSPKSGHDTVSWYQQALGQGPQFIFQYYEEEERQRGNFPDRFSGHQFPNYSSELNVNALLLGDSALYLCASSLGGGIEQFFGPGTRLTVL.